This is a list of T cell receptor beta chains from one sample in a study of shared clonotypes between healthy human individuals. Libraries were prepared by immunoSEQ multiplex PCR; TCRdb keeps only in-frame clonotypes and omits some of them. This repertoire shows 2 million to 2.5 million clones, about 90% found once; its top ten account for approximately 0.39%. Sequencing was done on a sample of naive CD4+ T cells from PBMCs. The receptors originated from a man aged 18 to 30 in good health. Some clones in this sample may be carry-over from other donors' samples. Both conserved end residues are part of each CDR3. The D gene is left open where the match is weak. Size is stated for part of the rows, as once, few or many counts, or as a class when the clone is expanded.

V gene	J gene	D gene	clone size	CDR3 DNA	CDR3 protein
TRBV6-1	TRBJ1-5	.	.	TGTGCCAGCAGTAAACCTCAGCCCCAGCATTTT	CASSKPQPQHF
TRBV4-2	TRBJ1-1	.	.	TGTGCCAGCAGCCAAGACGGACTTGGGCACCCTGAAGCTTTCTTT	CASSQDGLGHPEAFF
TRBV4-1	TRBJ1-3	.	.	TGCGCCAGCAGCCTTGGTCGGGGGGCGTTGGGAAACACCATATATTTT	CASSLGRGALGNTIYF
TRBV9	TRBJ2-3	TRBD2	.	TGTGCCAGCAGCGTATTAGCGGGCCGCACAGATACGCAGTATTTT	CASSVLAGRTDTQYF
TRBV7-9	TRBJ2-1	.	.	TGTGCCAGCAGCTTAGCAGATGAGCAGTTCTTC	CASSLADEQFF
TRBV2	TRBJ1-4	.	few	TGTGCCAGCACCGAGGGGAGGGCTAATGAAAAACTGTTTTTT	CASTEGRANEKLFF
TRBV30	TRBJ2-5	.	once	TGTGCCTGGAACTTAGGGGAGACCCAGTACTTC	CAWNLGETQYF
TRBV14	TRBJ2-1	.	.	TGTGCCAGCAGCCAAGATATGTGGTACAATGAGCAGTTCTTC	CASSQDMWYNEQFF
TRBV7-2	TRBJ1-3	.	.	TGTGCCAGCAGCTTAGCGGGTGGGGCGGCTGGAAACACCATATATTTT	CASSLAGGAAGNTIYF
TRBV5-1	TRBJ1-3	TRBD1	once	TGCGCCAGCAGCTTGTTCGGACAGGGCTCTGGAAACACCATATATTTT	CASSLFGQGSGNTIYF
TRBV7-9	TRBJ2-2	.	.	TGTGCCAGCAGCTTGGCCAAGGGTTCTCCGAACACCGGGGAGCTGTTTTTT	CASSLAKGSPNTGELFF
TRBV5-4	TRBJ1-2	.	.	TGTGCCAGCAGCTCCGGAAAGTTAGCTAACTATGGCTACACCTTC	CASSSGKLANYGYTF
TRBV10-1	TRBJ2-2	TRBD1	.	TGCGCCAGCAGTTCCGGGACAGTGGACACCGGGGAGCTGTTTTTT	CASSSGTVDTGELFF
TRBV15	TRBJ2-5	TRBD2	.	TGTGCCACCAGCAGACGTAGCGGCGGGGGTAGGGTTGGTACCCAGTACTTC	CATSRRSGGGRVGTQYF
TRBV19	TRBJ1-5	TRBD1	once	TGTGCCAGCCAAACCGACAGGGTCGGGAATCAGCCCCAGCATTTT	CASQTDRVGNQPQHF
TRBV6-5	TRBJ2-3	TRBD1	.	TGTGCCAGCAGTCGCCGGGACAGGGCAGATACGCAGTATTTT	CASSRRDRADTQYF
TRBV19	TRBJ2-1	.	.	TGTGCCACCAAGGTGGGGAGCTCCTACAATGAGCAGTTCTTC	CATKVGSSYNEQFF
TRBV20-1	TRBJ2-1	.	.	TGCAGTGAGCGGAAGTACAATGAGCAGTTCTTC	CSERKYNEQFF
TRBV7-2	TRBJ2-1	TRBD1	.	TGTGCCAGCTCCTCCCGACAGGGGGCGTATGAGCAGTTCTTC	CASSSRQGAYEQFF
TRBV28	TRBJ2-1	.	.	TGTGCCAGCAGTTTACGAGGGTACAATGAGCAGTTCTTC	CASSLRGYNEQFF
TRBV28	TRBJ1-2	.	once	TGTGCCAGCAGTTTAGATGCGCGGGGGAATGGCTACACCTTC	CASSLDARGNGYTF
TRBV5-5	TRBJ2-3	.	.	TGTGCCAGCAGCCGTGAGGGGGGCGCAGATACGCAGTATTTT	CASSREGGADTQYF
TRBV19	TRBJ1-2	.	.	TGTGCCAGTAGTATAGGAAACCGCGAACTCTATGGCTACACCTTC	CASSIGNRELYGYTF
TRBV5-1	TRBJ2-7	TRBD2	.	TGCGCCAGCAGCTTTTCTAGCGGGAGGGGCTACGAGCAGTACTTC	CASSFSSGRGYEQYF
TRBV6-1	TRBJ1-5	TRBD1	.	TGTGCCAGCAGTGTGGAGACAGGGTTTGGGCAGCCCCAGCATTTT	CASSVETGFGQPQHF
TRBV7-2	TRBJ2-7	TRBD1	.	TGTGCCAGCAGCCTAGTCGGACAGGGGTCCTACGAGCAGTACTTC	CASSLVGQGSYEQYF
TRBV27	TRBJ2-1	.	.	TGTGCCAGCAGTTTCCAGGGGTCCCCCTCCTACAATGAGCAGTTCTTC	CASSFQGSPSYNEQFF
TRBV4-1	TRBJ1-2	.	.	TGCGCCAGCAGCCAAGGGAGCCTGGGAGCTAACTATGGCTACACCTTC	CASSQGSLGANYGYTF
TRBV5-4	TRBJ2-5	TRBD2	.	TGTGCCAGCAGCTTGGTAGCGGGAGGGACCCAGTACTTC	CASSLVAGGTQYF
TRBV11-2	TRBJ1-1	.	.	TGTGCCAGCAGCTTAGAATGGGTGGGGAACACTGAAGCTTTCTTT	CASSLEWVGNTEAFF
TRBV30	TRBJ2-5	.	.	TGTGCCTGGAAACCAGGGTGGATAGAGGAGACCCAGTACTTC	CAWKPGWIEETQYF
TRBV5-5	TRBJ2-2	.	.	TGTGCCAGCAGCTTGCGTGAAGATTACACCGGGGAGCTGTTTTTT	CASSLREDYTGELFF
TRBV5-1	TRBJ2-3	.	once	TGCGCCAGCAGCTTAGAGGACAGTCGCACAGATACGCAGTATTTT	CASSLEDSRTDTQYF